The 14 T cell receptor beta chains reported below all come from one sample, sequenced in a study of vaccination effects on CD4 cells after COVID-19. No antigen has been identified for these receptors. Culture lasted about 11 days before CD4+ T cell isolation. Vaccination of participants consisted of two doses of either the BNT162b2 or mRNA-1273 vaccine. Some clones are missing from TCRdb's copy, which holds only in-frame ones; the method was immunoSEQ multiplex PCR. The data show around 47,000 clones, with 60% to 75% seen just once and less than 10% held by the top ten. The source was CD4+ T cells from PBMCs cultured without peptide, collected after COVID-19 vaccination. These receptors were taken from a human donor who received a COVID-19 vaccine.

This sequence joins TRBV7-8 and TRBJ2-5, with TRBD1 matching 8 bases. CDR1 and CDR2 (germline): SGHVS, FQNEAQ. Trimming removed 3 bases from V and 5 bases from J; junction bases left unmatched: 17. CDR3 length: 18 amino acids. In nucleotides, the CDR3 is TGTGCCAGCAGCTTGGGGGAATTGCGACAGGGGATCGGGGAGACCCAGTACTTC. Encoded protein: CASSLGELRQGIGETQYF.

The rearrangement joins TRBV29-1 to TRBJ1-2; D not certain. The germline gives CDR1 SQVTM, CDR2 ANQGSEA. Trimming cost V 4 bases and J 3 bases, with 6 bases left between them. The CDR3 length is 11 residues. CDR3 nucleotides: TGCAGCGTTGGGCAGTACTATGGCTACACCTTC. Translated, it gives CSVGQYYGYTF.

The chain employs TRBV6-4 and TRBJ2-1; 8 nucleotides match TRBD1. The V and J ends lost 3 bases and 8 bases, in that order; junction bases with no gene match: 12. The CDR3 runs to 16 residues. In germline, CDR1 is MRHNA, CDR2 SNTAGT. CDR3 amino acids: CASSDNQGAISDEQFF. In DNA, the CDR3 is TGTGCCAGCAGTGATAACCAGGGGGCGATCAGCGATGAGCAGTTCTTC.

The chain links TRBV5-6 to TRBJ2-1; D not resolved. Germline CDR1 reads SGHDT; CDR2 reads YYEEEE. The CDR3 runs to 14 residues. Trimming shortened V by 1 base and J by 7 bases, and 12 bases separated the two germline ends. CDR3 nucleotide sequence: TGTGCCAGCAGCTTGAGGTCAGGTGGAAATGAGCAGTTCTTC. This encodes CASSLRSGGNEQFF.

The CDR3, as DNA: TGCGCCAGCAGCTTCGACGGGACAGGGGGTTCCGAGCAGTACTTC. It translates to CASSFDGTGGSEQYF. The chain uses TRBV5-1 and TRBJ2-7, with 11 bases matching TRBD1. Germline CDR1 reads SGHRS; CDR2 reads YFSETQ. The CDR3 totals 15 residues. V shed 2 bases, J shed 6 bases, and the junction held 7 bases outside the gene matches.

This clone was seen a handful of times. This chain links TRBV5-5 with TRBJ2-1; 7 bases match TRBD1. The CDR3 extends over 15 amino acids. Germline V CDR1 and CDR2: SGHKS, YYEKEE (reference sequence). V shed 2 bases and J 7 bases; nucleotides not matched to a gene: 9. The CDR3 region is CASSFEDRSWNEQFF. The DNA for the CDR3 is TGTGCCAGCAGCTTCGAGGACAGGTCCTGGAATGAGCAGTTCTTC.

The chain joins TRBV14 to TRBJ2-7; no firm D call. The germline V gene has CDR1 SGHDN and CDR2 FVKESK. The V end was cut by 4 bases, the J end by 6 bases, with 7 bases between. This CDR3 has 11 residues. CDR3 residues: CASSLSLEQYF. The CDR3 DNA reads TGTGCCAGCAGCCTCTCTCTCGAGCAGTACTTC.

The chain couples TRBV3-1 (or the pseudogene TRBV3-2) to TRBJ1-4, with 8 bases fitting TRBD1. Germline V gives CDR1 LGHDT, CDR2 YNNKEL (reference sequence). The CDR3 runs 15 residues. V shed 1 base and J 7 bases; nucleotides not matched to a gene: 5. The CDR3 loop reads CASSQGTGRGEKLFF. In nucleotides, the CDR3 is TGTGCCAGCAGCCAAGGGACAGGGCGGGGTGAAAAACTGTTTTTT.

The chain's CDR3 is CASSYNGRPTDTQYF. CDR3 bases: TGTGCCAGCAGTTACAACGGCAGGCCCACAGATACGCAGTATTTT. The chain recombines TRBV6-6 with TRBJ2-3; D ambiguous. The germline V gene encodes CDR1 MNHNY and CDR2 SVGAGI (reference sequence). Trimming cost V 2 bases and J 2 bases, with 11 bases left between them. The CDR3 runs to 15 residues.

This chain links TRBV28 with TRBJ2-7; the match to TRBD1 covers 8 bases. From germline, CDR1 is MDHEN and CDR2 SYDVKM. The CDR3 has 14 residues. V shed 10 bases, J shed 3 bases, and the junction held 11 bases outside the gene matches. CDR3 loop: CATTRGHIVYEQYF. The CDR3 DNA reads TGTGCCACGACCAGGGGGCATATTGTCTACGAGCAGTACTTC.

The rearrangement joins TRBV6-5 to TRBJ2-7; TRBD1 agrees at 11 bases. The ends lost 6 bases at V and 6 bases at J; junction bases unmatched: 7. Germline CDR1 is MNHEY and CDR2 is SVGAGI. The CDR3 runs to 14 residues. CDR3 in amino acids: CASRTGQGAFEQYF. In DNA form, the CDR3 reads TGTGCCAGCAGGACCGGACAGGGGGCTTTCGAGCAGTACTTC.

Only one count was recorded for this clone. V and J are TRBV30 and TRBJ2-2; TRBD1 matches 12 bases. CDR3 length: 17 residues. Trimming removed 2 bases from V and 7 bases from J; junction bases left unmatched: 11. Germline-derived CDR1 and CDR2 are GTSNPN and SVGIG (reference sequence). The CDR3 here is CAWSLSPGQGAVGELFF. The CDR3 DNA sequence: TGTGCCTGGAGTCTTAGTCCGGGACAGGGGGCGGTCGGGGAGCTGTTTTTT. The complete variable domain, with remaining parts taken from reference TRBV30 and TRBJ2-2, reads SQTIHQWPATLVQPVGSPLSLECTVEGTSNPNLYWYRQAAGRGLQLLFYSVGIGQISSEVPQNLSASRPQDRQFILSSKKLLLSDSGFYLCAWSLSPGQGAVGELFFGEGSRLTVL.

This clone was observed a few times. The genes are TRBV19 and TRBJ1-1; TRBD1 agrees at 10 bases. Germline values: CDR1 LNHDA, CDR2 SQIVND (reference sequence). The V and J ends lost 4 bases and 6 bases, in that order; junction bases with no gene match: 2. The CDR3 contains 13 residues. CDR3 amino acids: CASSRDRGPEAFF. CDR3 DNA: TGTGCCAGTAGTAGGGACAGGGGCCCTGAAGCTTTCTTT. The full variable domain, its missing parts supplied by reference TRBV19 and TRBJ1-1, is DGGITQSPKYLFRKEGQNVTLSCEQNLNHDAMYWYRQDPGQGLRLIYYSQIVNDFQKGDIAEGYSVSREKKESFPLTVTSAQKNPTAFYLCASSRDRGPEAFFGQGTRLTVV.

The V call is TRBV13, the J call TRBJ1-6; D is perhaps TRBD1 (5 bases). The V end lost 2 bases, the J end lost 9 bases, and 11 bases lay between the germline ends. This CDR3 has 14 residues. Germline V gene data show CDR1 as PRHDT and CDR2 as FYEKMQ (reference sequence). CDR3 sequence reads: CASSLRDQASPLHF. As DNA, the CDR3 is TGTGCCAGCAGCTTAAGGGACCAGGCTTCACCCCTCCACTTT.